This entry lists 6 T cell receptor beta chains sequenced from one sample in a study of OX40 agonist ivuxolimab in advanced cancers. Clones were read by immunoSEQ multiplex PCR, and TCRdb kept only the in-frame ones, dropping some. In the table there are about 69,000 clones, nearly 90% of which are singletons. This specimen was CD4+ or CD8+ T cells sorted from blood, taken in a trial of the OX40 agonist ivuxolimab. The source of these receptors is an adult with an advanced solid tumor such as melanoma, head and neck, liver or kidney cancer.

This clone has only a few counts. The chain couples TRBV4-1 to TRBJ2-1; 15 bases line up with TRBD2. The CDR3 contains 18 residues. The germline gives CDR1 MGHRA, CDR2 YSYEKL. After removal of 4 bases from V and 1 base from J, the junction contained 5 bases not matched to a gene. The chain's CDR3 is CASSLGTSGRWSYNEQFF. CDR3 sequence (DNA): TGCGCCAGCAGCCTCGGGACTAGCGGGAGGTGGTCCTACAATGAGCAGTTCTTC.

With respect to this clone: The junction differs from germline at one of its ends, possibly a read error. The genes are TRBV5-1 and TRBJ2-5; 7 positions match TRBD2. The CDR3 has 12 residues. Germline CDR1 is SGHRS and CDR2 is YFSETQ. In nucleotides, the CDR3 is TGCGCCGGCAGCTTGGGAGGGGAGACCCAGTACTTC. This encodes CAGSLGGETQYF.

This clone was detected only once. V usage is TRBV19 and J usage is TRBJ2-2; D is tentatively TRBD1 or TRBD2 (5 bases each). The CDR3 has 15 amino acids. The germline V and J ends were trimmed by 5 bases and 5 bases, with 15 bases remaining between them. Looked up from germline, CDR1 is LNHDA and CDR2 is SQIVND (reference sequence). The CDR3 DNA sequence: TGTGCCAGTAGTGCGTGGGACCGGAATACCGGGGAGCTGTTTTTT. Amino acids: CASSAWDRNTGELFF.

The gene calls are TRBV9 and TRBJ2-5, with D uncertain. Germline V gene lookup returns CDR1 SGDLS and CDR2 YYNGEE. Deletions cut 0 bases from V and 3 bases from J, with 3 bases between. The CDR3 sequence is 12 residues long. This CDR3 is CASSVDKETQYF. The CDR3, as DNA: TGTGCCAGCAGCGTAGATAAAGAGACCCAGTACTTC.

This clone was counted a single time. J is TRBJ1-3 and V is TRBV6-6; 10 bases fit TRBD1. The CDR3 extends over 15 amino acids. J gave up 3 bases and V 4 bases, and 3 bases lay outside the gene matches. Germline V gives CDR1 MNHNY, CDR2 SVGAGI (reference sequence). The CDR3: CASSWGQGRGNTIYF. Here the CDR3 DNA reads TGTGCCAGCAGTTGGGGACAGGGGCGTGGAAACACCATATATTTT.

The chain combines TRBV7-2 with TRBJ2-1; TRBD1 might be the D (5 bases). The CDR3 totals 15 residues. The germline gives CDR1 SGHTA, CDR2 FQGNSA. The ends were cut back, 5 bases at V and 4 bases at J, with 15 bases in the middle. CDR3 region: CASSQNSGAYNEQFF. In DNA, the CDR3 is TGTGCCAGCAGCCAGAATAGTGGGGCTTACAATGAGCAGTTCTTC.